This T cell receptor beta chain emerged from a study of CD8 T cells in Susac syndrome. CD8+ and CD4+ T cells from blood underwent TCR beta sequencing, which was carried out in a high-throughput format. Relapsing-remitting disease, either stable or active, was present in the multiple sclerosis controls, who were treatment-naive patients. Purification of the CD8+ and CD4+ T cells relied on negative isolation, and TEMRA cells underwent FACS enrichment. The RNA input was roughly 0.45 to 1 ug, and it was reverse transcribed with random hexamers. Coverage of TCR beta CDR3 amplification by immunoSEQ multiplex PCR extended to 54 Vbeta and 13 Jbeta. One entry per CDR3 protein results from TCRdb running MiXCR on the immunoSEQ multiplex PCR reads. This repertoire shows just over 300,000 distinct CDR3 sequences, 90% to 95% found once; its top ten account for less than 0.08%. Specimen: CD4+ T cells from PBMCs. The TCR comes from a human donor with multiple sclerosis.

CDR3 in DNA: TGTGCCAGCAGCCAGGACGGCGGGAGCTATGAGCAGTTCTTC. Translation: CASSQDGGSYEQFF. J is TRBJ2-1 and V is TRBV7-9; TRBD2 matches at 7 bases. Germline V gene lookup returns CDR1 SEHNR and CDR2 FQNEAQ (reference sequence). There are 14 residues in the CDR3. J lost 8 bases, V lost 5 bases, and 9 bases had no gene match.